Below are 22 T cell receptor beta chains sequenced from a single sample in a study of blood T cell repertoires in COVID-19. Method: immunoSEQ multiplex PCR; TCRdb's copy keeps in-frame clones and lacks some. The sample lists some 300,000 clones, around 89% occurring once. The sample comprised peripheral blood. The receptors come from a middle-aged woman with COVID-19, enrolled during active disease.

The chain links TRBV5-1 to TRBJ1-1; D not certain. Trimming took 2 bases from V and 8 from J, leaving 22 bases between them. The CDR3 has 16 amino acids. In germline, CDR1 is SGHRS, CDR2 YFSETQ. Here the CDR3 reads CASSFGFGDRGTEAFF. For the CDR3, the DNA is TGCGCCAGCAGCTTTGGGTTCGGGGATCGGGGTACCGAAGCTTTCTTT.

The chain recombines TRBV5-5 with TRBJ1-5, with a weak D call TRBD1 (5 bases). Germline-derived CDR1 and CDR2 are SGHKS and YYEKEE (reference sequence). CDR3 size: 15 residues. V lost 3 bases and J 3 bases, leaving 13 bases between the germline ends. In DNA form, the CDR3 reads TGTGCCAGCAGCTCCTACATAGGGGCCAATCAGCCCCAGCATTTT. Its translation: CASSSYIGANQPQHF.

The gene calls are TRBV4-3 and TRBJ2-3; D is perhaps TRBD1 (5 bases). Germline V gene lookup returns CDR1 LGHNA and CDR2 YSLEER. CDR3 size: 16 residues. Trimming cost V 0 bases and J 0 bases, with 10 bases left between them. The CDR3 is CASSQDFRGSTDTQYF. The CDR3 bases are TGCGCCAGCAGCCAAGATTTTAGGGGTAGCACAGATACGCAGTATTTT.

The chain recombines TRBV18 with TRBJ1-5; D not resolved. This CDR3 is 12 amino acids long. Germline CDR1 and CDR2: KGHSH and LQKENI. Trimming removed 2 bases from V and 4 bases from J, with 3 bases in between. In DNA, the CDR3 is TGTGCCAGCTCACCAGCGAATCAGCCCCAGCATTTT. This gives the protein CASSPANQPQHF. The whole variable domain, filled in from reference TRBV18 and TRBJ1-5, reads NAGVMQNPRHLVRRRGQEARLRCSPMKGHSHVYWYRQLPEEGLKFMVYLQKENIIDESGMPKERFSAEFPKEGPSILRIQQVVRGDSAAYFCASSPANQPQHFGDGTRLSIL.

The gene calls are TRBV29-1 and TRBJ1-4; 7 nucleotides agree with TRBD1. CDR3 length: 12 residues. The V gene's germline CDR1 is SQVTM and CDR2 ANQGSEA. Trimming at V came to 6 bases and at J to 8 bases, leaving 6 bases not matched to a gene. In DNA form, the CDR3 reads TGCAGCGTAGGGGGCGCACGGGAAAAACTGTTTTTT. Encoded protein: CSVGGAREKLFF.

CDR3 coding DNA: TGCGCCAGCAGCCGCTGGACTAGCCAGTTGGAAGGGACCCAGTACTTC. Amino acid sequence: CASSRWTSQLEGTQYF. The rearrangement uses TRBV5-1 and TRBJ2-5; TRBD2 matches at 8 bases. This CDR3 has 16 residues. V lost 4 bases, J lost 7 bases, and 15 bases stayed unmatched. The germline V gene has CDR1 SGHRS and CDR2 YFSETQ.

The chain is built from TRBV19 and TRBJ2-7; 9 bases match TRBD1. Germline trimming cut 7 bases from V and 4 bases from J; bases unmatched to any gene: 11. This CDR3 contains 15 residues. CDR1 LNHDA and CDR2 SQIVND come from the germline V gene (reference sequence). The CDR3 region is CASTPGQGHWYEQYF. Here the CDR3 DNA reads TGTGCCAGTACCCCGGGACAGGGACATTGGTACGAGCAGTACTTC.

This sequence joins TRBV28 and TRBJ1-1, with D unclear. This CDR3 contains 16 residues. Between the trimmed V and J ends, which lost 4 bases and 10 bases, there was a span of 25 bases. Germline V lookup: CDR1 MDHEN, CDR2 SYDVKM. This CDR3 reads CASSSIRAGRHEGAFF. The CDR3 coding sequence is TGTGCCAGCAGTTCGATCCGCGCCGGGAGACATGAGGGAGCTTTCTTT. The variable domain in full, with the rest retrieved from reference TRBV28 and TRBJ1-1, is DVKVTQSSRYLVKRTGEKVFLECVQDMDHENMFWYRQDPGLGLRLIYFSYDVKMKEKGDIPEGYSVSREKKERFSLILESASTNQTSMYLCASSSIRAGRHEGAFFGQGTRLTVV.

V and J are TRBV27 and TRBJ2-7; TRBD1 matches at 12 bases. Per the germline V gene, CDR1 is MNHEY and CDR2 is SMNVEV (reference sequence). The length of the CDR3 is 13 residues. V lost 10 bases and J lost 6; bases outside the gene matches: 7. CDR3: CATAGTGGSEQYF. The CDR3 DNA sequence: TGTGCCACCGCCGGGACAGGGGGCTCCGAGCAGTACTTC.

The rearrangement uses TRBV28 and TRBJ2-7; TRBD1 might be the D (5 bases). The germline V gene has CDR1 MDHEN and CDR2 SYDVKM. V was shortened by 5 bases and J by 3 bases, with 14 bases between the two germline ends. This CDR3 comprises 14 residues. This CDR3 is CASSPLRAVYEQYF. CDR3 sequence (DNA): TGTGCCAGCAGTCCGCTCAGGGCGGTCTACGAGCAGTACTTC.

This chain joins TRBV28 and TRBJ2-1; the match to TRBD2 covers 12 bases. The CDR3 spans 15 residues. V shed 5 bases, J shed 6 bases, and the junction held 5 bases outside the gene matches. Germline V gives CDR1 MDHEN, CDR2 SYDVKM. The CDR3 sequence is CASSILAGGLNEQFF. CDR3 DNA: TGTGCCAGCAGTATTCTAGCGGGAGGGCTCAATGAGCAGTTCTTC.

This chain uses TRBV5-1 with TRBJ1-1; 9 positions agree with TRBD1. CDR3 length: 16 amino acids. The germline V gene encodes CDR1 SGHRS and CDR2 YFSETQ. Unmatched junction bases numbered 4, after V lost 1 base and J lost 0 bases. The CDR3 bases are TGCGCCAGCAGCTTGTGGGGGACAGGGTTGAACACTGAAGCTTTCTTT. Protein: CASSLWGTGLNTEAFF.

This chain joins TRBV6-4 and TRBJ2-2, with D unresolved. Between the trimmed V and J ends, which lost 3 bases and 5 bases, there was a span of 10 bases. Germline V CDR1 and CDR2: MRHNA, SNTAGT. This CDR3 contains 14 residues. This CDR3 reads CASSEATGTGELFF. For the CDR3, the DNA is TGTGCCAGCAGTGAGGCAACCGGGACCGGGGAGCTGTTTTTT.

This chain joins TRBV28 and TRBJ2-5, with a possible D match to TRBD1 (6 bases). Trimming stripped 6 bases from V and 4 bases from J, with 15 bases between. The CDR3 is 14 residues long. Germline V CDR1 and CDR2: MDHEN, SYDVKM. CDR3 in amino acids: CASRHPGGGETQYF. CDR3 sequence (DNA): TGTGCCAGCAGACATCCTGGGGGCGGAGAGACCCAGTACTTC.

J is TRBJ1-1 and V is TRBV19; possible D gene TRBD1, 6 bases. The CDR3 has 16 residues. The V gene lost 5 bases and the J gene lost 1 base, with 17 bases spanning the gap. Germline V gives CDR1 LNHDA, CDR2 SQIVND (reference sequence). CDR3 sequence (DNA): TGTGCCAGTAGTTGGGGCAGGGGAAGTTGGAACACTGAAGCTTTCTTT. Protein sequence: CASSWGRGSWNTEAFF.

The rearrangement links TRBV7-3 to TRBJ2-3, with 9 bases that match TRBD2. The V gene's germline CDR1 is SGHTA and CDR2 FQGTGA. J gave up 5 bases and V 5 bases, and 11 bases lay outside the gene matches. The CDR3 runs 16 residues. CDR3 residues: CASSRRVAGVGDTQYF. The CDR3 coding sequence is TGTGCCAGCAGCCGCCGGGTAGCGGGAGTAGGAGATACGCAGTATTTT. Drawing the rest from reference TRBV7-3 and TRBJ2-3, the complete variable domain is GAGVSQTPSNKVTEKGKYVELRCDPISGHTALYWYRQSLGQGPEFLIYFQGTGAADDSGLPNDRFFAVRPEGSVSTLKIQRTERGDSAVYLCASSRRVAGVGDTQYFGPGTRLTVL.

The genes are TRBV6-1 and TRBJ2-3; TRBD2 matches at 10 bases. Trimming cost V 4 bases and J 0 bases; bases outside gene matches: 4. CDR3 length: 16 amino acids. Per the germline V gene, CDR1 is MNHNS and CDR2 is SASEGT. Written as DNA, the CDR3 is TGTGCCAGCAGTGCCCAGACTAGCGGGAGCACAGATACGCAGTATTTT. Its protein product is CASSAQTSGSTDTQYF.

J is TRBJ2-7 and V is TRBV28; a weak D match, TRBD1 (6 bases). Germline loops: CDR1 MDHEN, CDR2 SYDVKM. The CDR3 has 14 residues. Between the trimmed V and J ends, which lost 7 bases and 3 bases, there was a span of 16 bases. In DNA, the CDR3 is TGTGCCAGCACCATTACGGGACACCTCTACGAGCAGTACTTC. Residues: CASTITGHLYEQYF.

The chain recombines TRBV20-1 with TRBJ1-4; 7 bases are shared with TRBD1. This CDR3 spans 11 amino acids. CDR1 is DFQATT, CDR2 SNEGSKA, per germline (reference sequence). With 3 bases clipped from V and 11 bases from J, the junction kept 3 bases outside the gene matches. The CDR3 reads CSASQGDKLFF. The CDR3 region has the DNA TGCAGTGCTAGTCAGGGGGACAAACTGTTTTTT.

The chain carries TRBV27 and TRBJ2-7; D not resolved. The V end lost 5 bases, the J end lost 5 bases, and 7 bases lay between the germline ends. Germline CDR1 reads MNHEY; CDR2 reads SMNVEV (reference sequence). The CDR3 is 11 residues long. CDR3 nucleotide sequence: TGTGCCAGCAGTACTGCTAACGAGCAGTACTTC. Its protein product is CASSTANEQYF.

This sequence joins TRBV27 and TRBJ1-1; D possibly corresponds to TRBD1 (5 bases). The V end lost 5 bases, the J end lost 0 bases, and 13 bases lay between the germline ends. This CDR3 is 15 amino acids long. The germline V gene encodes CDR1 MNHEY and CDR2 SMNVEV (reference sequence). CDR3 sequence reads: CASSQKTAVNTEAFF. Written as DNA, the CDR3 is TGTGCCAGCAGTCAAAAGACAGCAGTGAACACTGAAGCTTTCTTT.

This chain links TRBV5-6 with TRBJ1-4; a possible D gene is TRBD1 (5 bases). The germline gives CDR1 SGHDT, CDR2 YYEEEE. The CDR3 contains 16 residues. V was cut by 0 bases and J by 2 bases, with 11 bases left in between. CDR3 nucleotide sequence: TGTGCCAGCAGCTTGGTCCGCGGGGCGACTAATGAAAAACTGTTTTTT. It translates to CASSLVRGATNEKLFF. The whole variable domain, filled in from reference TRBV5-6 and TRBJ1-4, reads DAGVTQSPTHLIKTRGQQVTLRCSPKSGHDTVSWYQQALGQGPQFIFQYYEEEERQRGNFPDRFSGHQFPNYSSELNVNALLLGDSALYLCASSLVRGATNEKLFFGSGTQLSVL.